These T cell receptor beta chains were read from a single sample in a study of CD8 T cells in Susac syndrome. TCRdb redid the calling of the immunoSEQ multiplex PCR reads with MiXCR, one entry per CDR3 protein. The sample holds roughly 89,000 distinct CDR3 sequences; approximately 96% are singletons and the top ten take roughly 0.68%. Sequencing was done on a sample of CD8+ T cells from PBMCs. These receptors were taken from a human donor with Susac syndrome. Each CDR3 is given with its conserved first and last residue. The order of the fields is CDR3 protein, CDR3 DNA, D gene, clone size, J gene, V gene. The D gene is left open where the match is weak. Expanded clones get a size class; other rows say once, few or many, or leave the size out.

CDR3aa: CATQGQTYGYTF
CDR3nt: TGTGCCACCCAGGGACAGACCTATGGCTACACCTTC
d_gene: TRBD1
abundance: .
j_gene: TRBJ1-2
v_gene: TRBV12-3/TRBV12-4

CDR3aa: CASKRAGGHTEAFF
CDR3nt: TGTGCCAGCAAGAGGGCCGGAGGACACACTGAAGCTTTCTTT
d_gene: .
abundance: .
j_gene: TRBJ1-1
v_gene: TRBV2

CDR3aa: CATSDPWTSGGFDEQFF
CDR3nt: TGTGCCACCAGTGATCCCTGGACTAGCGGGGGTTTCGATGAGCAGTTCTTC
d_gene: TRBD2
abundance: .
j_gene: TRBJ2-1
v_gene: TRBV24-1

CDR3aa: CASSQGGVSPGANVLTF
CDR3nt: TGCGCCAGCAGCCAAGGCGGAGTATCGCCCGGGGCCAACGTCCTGACTTTC
d_gene: .
abundance: .
j_gene: TRBJ2-6
v_gene: TRBV4-1

CDR3aa: CSVERANEQFF
CDR3nt: TGCAGCGTTGAACGGGCTAATGAGCAGTTCTTC
d_gene: .
abundance: .
j_gene: TRBJ2-1
v_gene: TRBV29-1

CDR3aa: CASRPEGGGRGDHEQFF
CDR3nt: TGTGCCAGCAGACCCGAGGGGGGAGGCAGGGGGGACCATGAGCAGTTCTTC
d_gene: .
abundance: .
j_gene: TRBJ2-1
v_gene: TRBV7-8

CDR3aa: CSVQRRDGYTF
CDR3nt: TGCAGCGTTCAGAGGAGGGACGGCTACACCTTC
d_gene: .
abundance: .
j_gene: TRBJ1-2
v_gene: TRBV29-1

CDR3aa: CASSPPGGRAATGELFF
CDR3nt: TGTGCCAGCAGCCCCCCGGGTGGCAGGGCTGCCACCGGGGAGCTGTTTTTT
d_gene: .
abundance: .
j_gene: TRBJ2-2
v_gene: TRBV7-9

CDR3aa: CASSQGAGADTQYF
CDR3nt: TGCGCCAGCAGCCAAGGGGCAGGGGCAGATACGCAGTATTTT
d_gene: .
abundance: once
j_gene: TRBJ2-3
v_gene: TRBV4-1

CDR3aa: CASSVNSFGGAHNEQFF
CDR3nt: TGCGCCAGCAGCGTCAATTCTTTCGGGGGGGCCCACAATGAGCAGTTCTTC
d_gene: TRBD2
abundance: .
j_gene: TRBJ2-1
v_gene: TRBV5-1